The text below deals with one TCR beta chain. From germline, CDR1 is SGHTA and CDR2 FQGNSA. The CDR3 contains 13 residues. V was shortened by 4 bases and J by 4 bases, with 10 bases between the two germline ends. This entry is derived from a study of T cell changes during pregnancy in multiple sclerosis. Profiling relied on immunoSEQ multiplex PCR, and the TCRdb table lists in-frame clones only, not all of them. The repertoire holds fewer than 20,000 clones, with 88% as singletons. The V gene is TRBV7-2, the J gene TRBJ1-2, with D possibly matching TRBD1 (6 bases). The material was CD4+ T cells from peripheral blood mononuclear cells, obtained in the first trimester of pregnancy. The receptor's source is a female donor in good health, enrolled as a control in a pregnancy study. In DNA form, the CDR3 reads TGTGCCAGCAGCTCGGGACATCTCTATGGCTACACCTTC. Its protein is CASSSGHLYGYTF.